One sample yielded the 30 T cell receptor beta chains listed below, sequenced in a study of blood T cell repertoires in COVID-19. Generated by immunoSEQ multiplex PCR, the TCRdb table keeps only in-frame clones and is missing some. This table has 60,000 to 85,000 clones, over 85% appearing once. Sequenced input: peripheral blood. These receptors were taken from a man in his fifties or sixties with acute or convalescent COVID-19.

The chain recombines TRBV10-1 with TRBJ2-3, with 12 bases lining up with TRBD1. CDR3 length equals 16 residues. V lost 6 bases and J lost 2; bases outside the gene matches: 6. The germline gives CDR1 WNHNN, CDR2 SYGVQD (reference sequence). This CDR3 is CASRAGTGGFTDTQYF. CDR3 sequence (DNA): TGCGCCAGCAGGGCCGGGACAGGGGGCTTCACAGATACGCAGTATTTT.

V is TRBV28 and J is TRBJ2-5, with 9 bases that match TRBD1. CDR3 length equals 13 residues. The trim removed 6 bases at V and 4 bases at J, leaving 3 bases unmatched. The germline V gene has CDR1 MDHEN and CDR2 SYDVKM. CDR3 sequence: CASRQGARETQYF. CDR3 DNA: TGTGCCAGCAGACAGGGGGCGAGAGAGACCCAGTACTTC. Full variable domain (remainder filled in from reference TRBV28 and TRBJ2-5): DVKVTQSSRYLVKRTGEKVFLECVQDMDHENMFWYRQDPGLGLRLIYFSYDVKMKEKGDIPEGYSVSREKKERFSLILESASTNQTSMYLCASRQGARETQYFGPGTRLLVL.

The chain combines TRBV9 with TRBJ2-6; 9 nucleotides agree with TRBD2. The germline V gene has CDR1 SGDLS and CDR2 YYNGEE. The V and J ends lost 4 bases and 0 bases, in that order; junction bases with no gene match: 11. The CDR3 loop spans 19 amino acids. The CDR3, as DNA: TGTGCCAGCAGCTCTAGGGTAGCGGGGGCCGTCTCTGGGGCCAACGTCCTGACTTTC. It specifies CASSSRVAGAVSGANVLTF.

The CDR3 spells CASSTRLAVTDTQYF. The CDR3 DNA sequence: TGTGCCAGCAGTACTCGACTAGCGGTCACAGATACGCAGTATTTT. V is TRBV6-5 and J is TRBJ2-3; the match to TRBD2 covers 9 bases. Germline V CDR1 and CDR2: MNHEY, SVGAGI. Trimming removed 5 bases from V and 2 bases from J; junction bases left unmatched: 5. This CDR3 contains 15 residues.

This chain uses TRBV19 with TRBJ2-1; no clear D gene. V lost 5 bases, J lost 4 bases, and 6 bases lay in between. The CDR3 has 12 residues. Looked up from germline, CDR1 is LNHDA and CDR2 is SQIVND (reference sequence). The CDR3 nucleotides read TGTGCCAGTAGTCCCGGTTACAATGAGCAGTTCTTC. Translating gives CASSPGYNEQFF.

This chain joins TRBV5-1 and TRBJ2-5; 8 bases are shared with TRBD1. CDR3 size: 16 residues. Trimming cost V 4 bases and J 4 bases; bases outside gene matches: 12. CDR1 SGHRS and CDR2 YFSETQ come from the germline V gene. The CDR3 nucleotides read TGCGCCAGCAGCACGCGAGAAGGACAGGGAGGAGAGACCCAGTACTTC. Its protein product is CASSTREGQGGETQYF. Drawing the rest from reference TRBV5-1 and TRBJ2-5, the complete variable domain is KAGVTQTPRYLIKTRGQQVTLSCSPISGHRSVSWYQQTPGQGLQFLFEYFSETQRNKGNFPGRFSGRQFSNSRSEMNVSTLELGDSALYLCASSTREGQGGETQYFGPGTRLLVL.

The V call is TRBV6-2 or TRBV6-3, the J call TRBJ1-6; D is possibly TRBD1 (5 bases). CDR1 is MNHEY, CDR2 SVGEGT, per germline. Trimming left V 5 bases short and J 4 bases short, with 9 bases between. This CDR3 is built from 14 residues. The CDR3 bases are TGTGCCAGCAGTCGGACACCATATAATTCACCCCTCCACTTT. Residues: CASSRTPYNSPLHF.

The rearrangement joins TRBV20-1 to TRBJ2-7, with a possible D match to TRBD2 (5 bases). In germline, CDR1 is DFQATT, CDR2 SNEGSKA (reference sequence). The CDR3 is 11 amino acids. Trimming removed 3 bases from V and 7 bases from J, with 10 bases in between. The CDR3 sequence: CSASRTREQYV. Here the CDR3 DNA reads TGCAGTGCTAGCAGGACTCGAGAGCAGTACGTC.

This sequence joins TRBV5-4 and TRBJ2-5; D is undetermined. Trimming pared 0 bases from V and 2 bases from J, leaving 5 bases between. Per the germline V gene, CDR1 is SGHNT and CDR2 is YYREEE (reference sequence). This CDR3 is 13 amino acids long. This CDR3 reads CASSLGSQETQYF. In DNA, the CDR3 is TGTGCCAGCAGCTTGGGGAGTCAAGAGACCCAGTACTTC.

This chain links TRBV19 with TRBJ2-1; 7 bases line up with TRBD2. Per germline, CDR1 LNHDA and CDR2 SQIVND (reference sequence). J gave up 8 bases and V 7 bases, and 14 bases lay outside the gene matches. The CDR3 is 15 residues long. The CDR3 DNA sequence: TGTGCCAGTAACGGCGGTTATGGGGGGGTCTATGAGCAGTTCTTC. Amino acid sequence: CASNGGYGGVYEQFF.

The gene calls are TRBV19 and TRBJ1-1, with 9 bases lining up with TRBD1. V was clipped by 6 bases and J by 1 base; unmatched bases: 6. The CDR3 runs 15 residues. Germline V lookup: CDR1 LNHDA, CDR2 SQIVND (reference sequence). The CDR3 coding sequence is TGTGCCAGTAGCCCTGCGACAGGGGGGAACACTGAAGCTTTCTTT. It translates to CASSPATGGNTEAFF.

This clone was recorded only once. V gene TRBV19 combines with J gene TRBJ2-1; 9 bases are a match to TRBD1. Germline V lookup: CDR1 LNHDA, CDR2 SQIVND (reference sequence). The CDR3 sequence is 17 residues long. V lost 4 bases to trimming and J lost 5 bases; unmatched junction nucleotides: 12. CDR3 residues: CASSTPAQGAVHNEQFF. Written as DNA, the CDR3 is TGTGCCAGTAGTACCCCTGCACAGGGGGCTGTCCACAATGAGCAGTTCTTC.

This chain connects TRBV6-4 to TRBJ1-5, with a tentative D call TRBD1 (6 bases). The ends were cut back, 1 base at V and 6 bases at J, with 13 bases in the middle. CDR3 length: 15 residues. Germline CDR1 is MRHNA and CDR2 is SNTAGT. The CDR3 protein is CASSDLTGLGQPQHF. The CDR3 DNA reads TGTGCCAGCAGTGACTTAACAGGGTTGGGTCAGCCCCAGCATTTT.

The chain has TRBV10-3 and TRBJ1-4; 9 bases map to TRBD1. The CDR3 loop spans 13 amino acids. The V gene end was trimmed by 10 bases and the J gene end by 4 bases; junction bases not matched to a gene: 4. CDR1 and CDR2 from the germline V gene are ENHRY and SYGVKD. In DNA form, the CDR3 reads TGTGCCACCACGGGACAGGGTAATGAAAAACTGTTTTTT. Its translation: CATTGQGNEKLFF.

For the CDR3, the DNA is TGTGCCAGCAGTCGACAGGGTGACACTGAAGCTTTCTTT. Protein: CASSRQGDTEAFF. The genes are TRBV12-3 or TRBV12-4 and TRBJ1-1; 7 nucleotides align to TRBD1. Germline trimming cut 5 bases from V and 3 bases from J; bases unmatched to any gene: 3. This CDR3 spans 13 amino acids.

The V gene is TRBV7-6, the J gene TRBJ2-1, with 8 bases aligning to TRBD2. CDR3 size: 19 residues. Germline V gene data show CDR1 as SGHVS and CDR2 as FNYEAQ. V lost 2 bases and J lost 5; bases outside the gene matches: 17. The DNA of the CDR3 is TGTGCCAGCAGCTTAACCACCTCCGGGAGCGGGAGTTTCGACAATGAGCAGTTCTTC. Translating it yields CASSLTTSGSGSFDNEQFF.

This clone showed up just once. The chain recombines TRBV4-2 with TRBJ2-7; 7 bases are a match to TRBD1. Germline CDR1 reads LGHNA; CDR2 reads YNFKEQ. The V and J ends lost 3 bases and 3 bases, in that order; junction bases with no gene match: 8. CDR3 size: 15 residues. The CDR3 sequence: CASSQPGQIYYEQYF. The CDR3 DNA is TGTGCCAGCAGCCAGCCGGGACAGATATACTACGAGCAGTACTTC.

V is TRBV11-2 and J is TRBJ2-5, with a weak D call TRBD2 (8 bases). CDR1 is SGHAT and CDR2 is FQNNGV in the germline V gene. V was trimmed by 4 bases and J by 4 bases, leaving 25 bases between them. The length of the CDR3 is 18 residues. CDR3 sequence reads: CASSSRPGRVRGRETQYF. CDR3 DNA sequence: TGTGCCAGCAGCTCAAGGCCCGGGAGGGTCAGGGGGAGAGAGACCCAGTACTTC.

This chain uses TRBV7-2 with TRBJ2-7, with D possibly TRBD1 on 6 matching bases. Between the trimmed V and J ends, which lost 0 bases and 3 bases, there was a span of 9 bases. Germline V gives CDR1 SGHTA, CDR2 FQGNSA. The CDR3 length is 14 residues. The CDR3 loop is CASSLARGGYEQYV. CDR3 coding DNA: TGTGCCAGCAGCTTAGCGCGAGGGGGCTACGAGCAGTACGTC.

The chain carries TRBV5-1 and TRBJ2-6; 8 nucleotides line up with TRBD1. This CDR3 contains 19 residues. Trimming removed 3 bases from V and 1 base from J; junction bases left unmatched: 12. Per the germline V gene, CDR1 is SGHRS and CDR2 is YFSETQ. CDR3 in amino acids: CASSYTTGGSLSGANVLTF. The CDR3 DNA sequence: TGCGCCAGCAGCTACACAACAGGGGGGAGCCTGTCTGGGGCCAACGTCCTGACTTTC.

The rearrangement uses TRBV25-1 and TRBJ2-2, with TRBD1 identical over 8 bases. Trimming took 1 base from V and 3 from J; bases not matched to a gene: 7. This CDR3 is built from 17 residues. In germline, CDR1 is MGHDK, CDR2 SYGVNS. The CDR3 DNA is TGTGCCAGCAGTGAATTGGCCGGGACAGGCCACACCGGGGAGCTGTTTTTT. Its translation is CASSELAGTGHTGELFF.

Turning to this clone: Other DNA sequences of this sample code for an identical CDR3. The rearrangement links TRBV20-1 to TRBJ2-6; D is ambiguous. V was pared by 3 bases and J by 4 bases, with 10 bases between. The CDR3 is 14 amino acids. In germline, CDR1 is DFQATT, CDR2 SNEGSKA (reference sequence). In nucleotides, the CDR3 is TGCAGTGCTAGTTCGGTTTCCGGGGCCAACGTCCTGACTTTC. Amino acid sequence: CSASSVSGANVLTF.

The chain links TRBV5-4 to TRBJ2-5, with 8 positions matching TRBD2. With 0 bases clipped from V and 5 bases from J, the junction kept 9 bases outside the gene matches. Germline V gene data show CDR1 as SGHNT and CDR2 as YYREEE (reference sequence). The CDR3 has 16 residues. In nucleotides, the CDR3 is TGTGCCAGCAGCTTGGGTGGTAGCGGGACGGGGGAGACCCAGTACTTC. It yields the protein CASSLGGSGTGETQYF.

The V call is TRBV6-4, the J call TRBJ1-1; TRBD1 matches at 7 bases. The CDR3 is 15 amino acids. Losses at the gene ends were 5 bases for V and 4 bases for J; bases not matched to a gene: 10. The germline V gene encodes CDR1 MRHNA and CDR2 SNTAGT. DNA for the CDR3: TGTGCCAGCAGTCCACGGACAGGTATGAGCACTGAAGCTTTCTTT. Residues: CASSPRTGMSTEAFF.

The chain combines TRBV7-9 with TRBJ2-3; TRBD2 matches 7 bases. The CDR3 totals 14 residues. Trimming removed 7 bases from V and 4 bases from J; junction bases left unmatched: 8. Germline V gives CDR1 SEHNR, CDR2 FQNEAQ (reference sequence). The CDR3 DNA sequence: TGTGCCAGCACCTGGGGGGGTCGTGCAGATACGCAGTATTTT. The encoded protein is CASTWGGRADTQYF.

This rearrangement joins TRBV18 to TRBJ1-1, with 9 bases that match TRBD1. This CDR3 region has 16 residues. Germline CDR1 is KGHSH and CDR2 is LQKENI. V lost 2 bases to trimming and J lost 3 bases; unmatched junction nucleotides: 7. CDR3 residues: CASSPFPQGADTEAFF. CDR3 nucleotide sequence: TGTGCCAGCTCACCATTTCCACAGGGGGCGGACACTGAAGCTTTCTTT. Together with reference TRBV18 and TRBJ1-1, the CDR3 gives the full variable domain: NAGVMQNPRHLVRRRGQEARLRCSPMKGHSHVYWYRQLPEEGLKFMVYLQKENIIDESGMPKERFSAEFPKEGPSILRIQQVVRGDSAAYFCASSPFPQGADTEAFFGQGTRLTVV.

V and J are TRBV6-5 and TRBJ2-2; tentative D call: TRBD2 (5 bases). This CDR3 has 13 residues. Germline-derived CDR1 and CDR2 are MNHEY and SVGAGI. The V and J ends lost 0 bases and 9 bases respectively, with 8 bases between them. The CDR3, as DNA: TGTGCCAGCAGTTACTCCCGGGATAGGGAGCTGTTTTTT. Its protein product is CASSYSRDRELFF.

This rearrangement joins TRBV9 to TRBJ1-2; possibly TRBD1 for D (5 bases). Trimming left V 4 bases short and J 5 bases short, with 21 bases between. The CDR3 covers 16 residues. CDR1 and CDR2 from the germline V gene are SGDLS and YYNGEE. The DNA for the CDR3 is TGTGCCAGCAGCCCAAGAAAGGGGCAGACCCGTTATGGCTACACCTTC. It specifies CASSPRKGQTRYGYTF.

As DNA, the CDR3 is TGTGCCAGCAGCATTGGAGGTGAAAAACTGTTTTTT. Protein: CASSIGGEKLFF. V is TRBV6-5 and J is TRBJ1-4; D is uncertain. The CDR3 is 12 amino acids. Per germline, CDR1 MNHEY and CDR2 SVGAGI. V lost 6 bases and J 7 bases, leaving 9 bases between the germline ends.

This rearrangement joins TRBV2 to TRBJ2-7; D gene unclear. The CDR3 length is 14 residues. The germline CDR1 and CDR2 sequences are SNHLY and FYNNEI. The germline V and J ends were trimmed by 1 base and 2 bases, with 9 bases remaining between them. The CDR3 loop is CASSEVAEPYEQYV. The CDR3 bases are TGTGCCAGCAGTGAAGTAGCAGAGCCCTACGAGCAGTACGTC.